These 22 T cell receptor beta chains were all obtained from the same sample, sequenced in a study of blood T cell repertoires in COVID-19. Profiled with immunoSEQ multiplex PCR; TCRdb holds only in-frame clones, not every one. The sample includes some 200,000 clones, approximately 91% of them seen just once. Sequencing used peripheral blood. All receptors come from a man aged 50 or older with COVID-19, enrolled during active disease.

Turning to this clone: The junction and the germline gene differ at one end; a read error may be behind it. V and J are TRBV2 and TRBJ2-3, with D possibly being TRBD2 (7 bases). The CDR3 totals 12 residues. The germline V gene has CDR1 SNHLY and CDR2 FYNNEI. The CDR3 nucleotides are TGTGCCAGCAGCTTGACGGGGGGCCGTGGGTCTTTT. It codes for CASSLTGGRGSF.

The rearrangement joins TRBV27 to TRBJ2-3, with TRBD1 matching 7 bases. The germline CDR1 and CDR2 sequences are MNHEY and SMNVEV (reference sequence). The CDR3 covers 15 residues. The V gene end was trimmed by 5 bases and the J gene end by 3 bases; junction bases not matched to a gene: 8. The CDR3 loop reads CASSRDRVGTDTQYF. The DNA for the CDR3 is TGTGCCAGCAGTCGAGACAGGGTCGGAACAGATACGCAGTATTTT.

The chain employs TRBV6-4 and TRBJ2-1; the match to TRBD2 covers 10 bases. Trimming cost V 0 bases and J 7 bases; bases outside gene matches: 3. CDR3 size: 15 residues. The germline V gene encodes CDR1 MRHNA and CDR2 SNTAGT. For the CDR3, the DNA is TGTGCCAGCAGTGACTCAATAGCGGGGGGAAATGAGCAGTTCTTC. Residues: CASSDSIAGGNEQFF.

The rearrangement joins TRBV9 to TRBJ2-2; D uncertain. V gave up 0 bases and J gave up 5 bases, with 11 bases separating them. In germline, CDR1 is SGDLS, CDR2 YYNGEE. The CDR3 is 15 residues long. Here the CDR3 reads CASSVESEWTGELFF. CDR3 bases: TGTGCCAGCAGCGTAGAATCCGAGTGGACCGGGGAGCTGTTTTTT.

The chain carries TRBV19 and TRBJ2-5, with a possible D match to TRBD2 (7 bases). This CDR3 has 15 amino acids. With 1 base removed from V and 2 bases from J, the gap between germline ends came to 11 bases. Germline V gives CDR1 LNHDA, CDR2 SQIVND (reference sequence). CDR3 residues: CASSIARGPQETQYF. CDR3 coding DNA: TGTGCCAGTAGTATAGCGCGGGGGCCTCAAGAGACCCAGTACTTC.

A single count supports this clone. The chain joins TRBV19 to TRBJ2-7, with 8 bases that match TRBD1. Germline assignment: CDR1 LNHDA and CDR2 SQIVND (reference sequence). The junction had 7 bases not matched to a gene; V was cut back by 1 base and J by 5 bases. The CDR3 runs 15 residues. CDR3 protein: CASSIAGGAYHEQYF. The CDR3 coding sequence is TGTGCCAGTAGTATAGCAGGGGGCGCATACCACGAGCAGTACTTC.

The chain carries TRBV7-3 and TRBJ2-5; 12 bases match TRBD2. The germline gives CDR1 SGHTA, CDR2 FQGTGA. The junction had 0 bases not matched to a gene; V was cut back by 2 bases and J by 2 bases. This CDR3 contains 15 residues. The CDR3 region has the DNA TGTGCCAGCAGCTTACTAGCGGGGGGGCAAGAGACCCAGTACTTC. This encodes CASSLLAGGQETQYF. Full variable domain (rest looked up from reference TRBV7-3 and TRBJ2-5): GAGVSQTPSNKVTEKGKYVELRCDPISGHTALYWYRQSLGQGPEFLIYFQGTGAADDSGLPNDRFFAVRPEGSVSTLKIQRTERGDSAVYLCASSLLAGGQETQYFGPGTRLLVL.

The rearrangement joins TRBV6-5 to TRBJ2-1, with D maybe TRBD2 (6 bases). Looked up from germline, CDR1 is MNHEY and CDR2 is SVGAGI. CDR3 length equals 14 residues. V was pared by 2 bases and J by 5 bases, with 10 bases between. CDR3 in DNA: TGTGCCAGCAGTTACGTGACTAGACACAATGAGCAGTTCTTC. Residues: CASSYVTRHNEQFF.

This chain joins TRBV4-1 and TRBJ2-7; possibly TRBD1 for D (5 bases). Germline-derived CDR1 and CDR2 are MGHRA and YSYEKL. The CDR3 runs to 14 residues. Trimming shortened V by 1 base and J by 2 bases, and 9 bases separated the two germline ends. CDR3 DNA sequence: TGCGCCAGCAGCCAAGGACAGTCTACCTACGAGCAGTACTTC. Its protein product is CASSQGQSTYEQYF.

The rearrangement joins TRBV7-6 to TRBJ1-1; D is possibly TRBD1 (6 bases). Germline V gene sequence: CDR1 SGHVS, CDR2 FNYEAQ. The CDR3 loop spans 18 amino acids. V lost 4 bases to trimming and J lost 4 bases, with 25 bases between them. Here the CDR3 DNA reads TGTGCCAGCAGCTCCCCTTCCACCCGGGCCAGGGGAAGCACTGAAGCTTTCTTT. It translates to CASSSPSTRARGSTEAFF.

For the CDR3, the DNA is TGTGCCAGCAGTTACGGGACAGGGCGAGGGTACGAGCAGTACTTC. Translation gives CASSYGTGRGYEQYF. This chain connects TRBV6-2 or TRBV6-3 to TRBJ2-7; 9 nucleotides align to TRBD1. Germline-derived CDR1 and CDR2 are MNHEY and SVGEGT. There are 15 residues in the CDR3. Trimming cost V 2 bases and J 4 bases; bases outside gene matches: 6.

V usage is TRBV10-3 and J usage is TRBJ1-2, with D unresolved. The CDR3 sequence is 15 residues long. Germline loops: CDR1 ENHRY, CDR2 SYGVKD. Trimming left V 0 bases short and J 6 bases short, with 14 bases between. The CDR3 nucleotides are TGTGCCATCAGTGAGTCGGAAGGGAGGAAGAATGGCTACACCTTC. Protein: CAISESEGRKNGYTF.

The rearrangement links TRBV6-6 to TRBJ2-1, with TRBD2 matching over 10 bases. This CDR3 is built from 17 residues. V was pared by 5 bases and J by 4 bases, with 11 bases of the junction left unmatched. Per germline, CDR1 MNHNY and CDR2 SVGAGI (reference sequence). Here the CDR3 DNA reads TGTGCCAGCAGTCCCAGGCCCTCTAGCGGGAGTTACAATGAGCAGTTCTTC. As protein: CASSPRPSSGSYNEQFF.

This chain connects TRBV6-5 to TRBJ2-1; 7 bases map to TRBD1. Germline V CDR1 and CDR2: MNHEY, SVGAGI. Trimming took 4 bases from V and 8 from J; bases not matched to a gene: 11. The CDR3 is made up of 15 amino acids. The CDR3 region has the DNA TGTGCCAGCAGTTCTGGACAGGTATCGGAGGATGAGCAGTTCTTC. Protein: CASSSGQVSEDEQFF.

The rearrangement links TRBV9 to TRBJ2-5; D remains ambiguous. The V end lost 0 bases, the J end lost 7 bases, and 13 bases lay between the germline ends. Germline V gives CDR1 SGDLS, CDR2 YYNGEE. This CDR3 region has 14 residues. CDR3 amino acids: CASSVGADTATQYF. The CDR3 DNA reads TGTGCCAGCAGCGTAGGGGCAGACACGGCGACCCAGTACTTC.

About this clone itself: The junction departs from germline at one end; a sequencing error may be responsible. The rearrangement uses TRBV6-2 or TRBV6-3 and TRBJ2-7; D perhaps matches TRBD2 (5 bases). CDR1 and CDR2 from the germline V gene are MNHEY and SVGEGT. The CDR3 is 12 amino acids. CDR3 DNA sequence: TGTGCCAGCAGTTACTCAAATCTAGGACTTCTCTTC. Translating it yields CASSYSNLGLLF.

The chain recombines TRBV2 with TRBJ1-2; 7 bases match TRBD1. The CDR3 contains 14 residues. Germline V gene lookup returns CDR1 SNHLY and CDR2 FYNNEI. J gave up 2 bases and V 6 bases, and 6 bases lay outside the gene matches. CDR3 region: CASRDRNPNYGYTF. The CDR3, as DNA: TGTGCCAGCAGGGACAGGAATCCCAACTATGGCTACACCTTC.

The V call is TRBV9, the J call TRBJ2-3, with TRBD2 matching over 7 bases. Germline lookup yields CDR1 SGDLS and CDR2 YYNGEE. V trimming: 0 bases; J trimming: 5 bases; junction bases outside the gene matches: 9. This CDR3 is built from 16 residues. CDR3 region: CASSVEDGRVGDTQYF. CDR3 DNA sequence: TGTGCCAGCAGCGTAGAAGATGGGAGGGTGGGAGATACGCAGTATTTT. Full variable domain (missing parts from reference TRBV9 and TRBJ2-3): DSGVTQTPKHLITATGQRVTLRCSPRSGDLSVYWYQQSLDQGLQFLIQYYNGEERAKGNILERFSAQQFPDLHSELNLSSLELGDSALYFCASSVEDGRVGDTQYFGPGTRLTVL.

This clone was seen once. The CDR3 protein is CASSERTGGGYTF. In nucleotides, the CDR3 is TGTGCCAGTAGTGAGCGGACAGGTGGAGGCTACACCTTC. The genes are TRBV19 and TRBJ1-2; 7 nucleotides match TRBD1. The ends lost 5 bases at V and 8 bases at J; junction bases unmatched: 8. Germline CDR1 LNHDA, CDR2 SQIVND (reference sequence). The CDR3 is made up of 13 amino acids. Variable domain in full (rest from reference TRBV19 and TRBJ1-2): DGGITQSPKYLFRKEGQNVTLSCEQNLNHDAMYWYRQDPGQGLRLIYYSQIVNDFQKGDIAEGYSVSREKKESFPLTVTSAQKNPTAFYLCASSERTGGGYTFGSGTRLTVV.

This clone has only one observation. The chain couples TRBV7-9 to TRBJ1-2; 8 bases align to TRBD1. This CDR3 region has 16 residues. Germline V gives CDR1 SEHNR, CDR2 FQNEAQ (reference sequence). Trimming took 2 bases from V and 4 from J; bases not matched to a gene: 9. The CDR3 nucleotides are TGTGCCAGCAGCTTAAGGGGACAGGCGTTGTTCTATGGCTACACCTTC. It yields the protein CASSLRGQALFYGYTF.

The genes are TRBV21-1 and TRBJ2-5; TRBD2, the table's D call, was not compared with the DNA. TRBV21-1 is termed a pseudogene. The CDR3 sequence is 12 residues long. This CDR3 reads CASSKWRETQYF. Here the CDR3 DNA reads TGTGCCAGCAGCAAATGGCGGGAGACCCAGTACTTC.

The V call is TRBV27, the J call TRBJ2-7; D perhaps matches TRBD1 (6 bases). The CDR3 contains 15 residues. V dropped 0 bases and J dropped 5 bases, with 14 bases sitting between them. Germline V gene data show CDR1 as MNHEY and CDR2 as SMNVEV (reference sequence). DNA for the CDR3: TGTGCCAGCAGTTTATCCTCAGGGGCCCCACACGAGCAGTACTTC. It yields the protein CASSLSSGAPHEQYF.